This T cell receptor beta chain comes out of a study of vaccination effects on CD4 cells after COVID-19. Trimming stripped 0 bases from V and 4 bases from J, with 11 bases between. The CDR3 is 15 amino acids. Germline CDR1 and CDR2: SGHRS and YFSETQ. Sequencing was performed with immunoSEQ multiplex PCR; in TCRdb, only in-frame clones are kept and a portion is missing. The table includes more than 20,000 clones, 77% detected once. Pools of viral peptides were used by the ViraFEST assay to expand antigen-specific CD4+ T cells ahead of sequencing. Subsequent to approximately 9 days of culture, CD4+ T cells were isolated. This individual contracted SARS-CoV-2 between March and December 2020, as verified by PCR. Details on this clone: Antigen: not known.

This TCR came from a human donor who had a prior SARS-CoV-2 infection. The sequencing used CD4+ T cells from PBMCs cultured with HCoV-NL63 spike peptides, collected before COVID-19 vaccination. V usage is TRBV5-1 and J usage is TRBJ2-1; D remains unclear. The CDR3 loop reads CASSLGGGSYNEQFF. In DNA, the CDR3 is TGCGCCAGCAGCTTGGGGGGTGGGTCGTACAATGAGCAGTTCTTC. The whole variable domain, remainder taken from reference TRBV5-1 and TRBJ2-1, is KAGVTQTPRYLIKTRGQQVTLSCSPISGHRSVSWYQQTPGQGLQFLFEYFSETQRNKGNFPGRFSGRQFSNSRSEMNVSTLELGDSALYLCASSLGGGSYNEQFFGPGTRLTVL.